Below, 18 T cell receptor beta chains from the same sample are listed, as sequenced in a study of cytomegalovirus exposure and HLA in healthy donors. This PCR relied on a set of 60 Vbeta primers and 13 Jbeta primers. Produced via immunoSEQ multiplex PCR; TCRdb's table is partial and in-frame only. The data contain around 100,000 clones, roughly 68% of them singletons. Source material: PBMCs. The receptors come from a woman aged 25-40 years in good health and CMV-seronegative.

DNA of the CDR3: TGTGCCAGCAGTTACTCGGGTCTAGCGGGAACAGATACGCAGTATTTT. It codes for CASSYSGLAGTDTQYF. J is TRBJ2-3 and V is TRBV6-5; 9 bases line up with TRBD2. The CDR3 has 16 amino acids. Trimming took 0 bases from V and 3 from J; bases not matched to a gene: 4. In germline, CDR1 is MNHEY, CDR2 SVGAGI.

This clone appeared a single time. The J gene is TRBJ2-5, the V gene TRBV6-6, with 8 bases matching TRBD2. Germline CDR1 reads MNHNY; CDR2 reads SVGAGI (reference sequence). V gave up 6 bases and J gave up 5 bases; unmatched junction bases: 14. CDR3 length: 16 residues. The DNA of the CDR3 is TGTGCCAGCAGACGGACCACTAGCGGAGGGGCGGAGACCCAGTACTTC. Protein: CASRRTTSGGAETQYF.

This sequence joins TRBV5-6 and TRBJ2-5; 9 bases align to TRBD1. The J call may be in error: the DNA end matches TRBJ2-7 better. From germline, CDR1 is SGHDT and CDR2 YYEEEE. CDR3 length: 15 residues. The CDR3: CASSYGTGRGYEQYF. The CDR3 DNA reads as TGTGCCAGCAGCTACGGGACAGGGAGGGGGTACGAGCAGTACTTC.

This clone was seen more than once but under ten times. J is TRBJ2-7 and V is TRBV28; possibly TRBD1 for D (7 bases). V lost 3 bases and J lost 2, with 14 bases in between. CDR1 is MDHEN and CDR2 is SYDVKM in the germline V gene. CDR3 length: 15 amino acids. This CDR3 is CASSFASGGTYEQYF. CDR3 coding DNA: TGTGCCAGCAGTTTTGCATCAGGGGGGACCTACGAGCAGTACTTC.

This clone was detected only a few times. The genes are TRBV21-1 and TRBJ2-3; the D call of TRBD2 is as the table states it, not checked on the DNA. TRBV21-1 is an annotated pseudogene. CDR3 length equals 17 residues. The CDR3 spells CASSKSGRLLSTDTQYF. The CDR3 nucleotides are TGTGCCAGCAGCAAGAGCGGCAGACTCCTAAGCACAGATACGCAGTATTTT.

This clone is a singleton in its sample. Here the CDR3 DNA reads TGCGCCAGCAGCTTACTAGCGGGGGAGACCCAGTACTTC. This translates into CASSLLAGETQYF. V usage is TRBV5-1 and J usage is TRBJ2-5, with 10 bases identical to TRBD2. This CDR3 is 13 amino acids long. Trimming took 2 bases from V and 5 from J; bases not matched to a gene: 0. CDR1 and CDR2 from the germline V gene are SGHRS and YFSETQ.

The chain is built from TRBV19 and TRBJ1-5; D is ambiguous. Trimming cost V 5 bases and J 4 bases, with 12 bases left between them. The CDR3 is 14 amino acids. The germline V gene encodes CDR1 LNHDA and CDR2 SQIVND (reference sequence). CDR3 nucleotide sequence: TGTGCCAGTAGTGGAGCGAGGCAGAATCAGCCCCAGCATTTT. Translated: CASSGARQNQPQHF.

This clone was counted between two and nine times. The rearrangement links TRBV27 to TRBJ2-2; no clear D. Per germline, CDR1 MNHEY and CDR2 SMNVEV (reference sequence). The CDR3 totals 13 residues. V was pared by 4 bases and J by 3 bases, with 6 bases between. CDR3 sequence: CASSSDYTGELFF. CDR3 in DNA: TGTGCCAGCAGTTCTGACTACACCGGGGAGCTGTTTTTT.

The chain recombines TRBV6-5 with TRBJ1-4; D may be TRBD1 (5 bases). Germline V gives CDR1 MNHEY, CDR2 SVGAGI. V was cut by 6 bases and J by 8 bases, with 13 bases left in between. The CDR3 has 13 residues. CDR3 region: CASSQGSREKLFF. The CDR3 bases are TGTGCCAGCAGCCAGGGTTCGAGGGAAAAACTGTTTTTT.

The chain carries TRBV6-5 and TRBJ2-7; 8 nucleotides match TRBD1. From germline, CDR1 is MNHEY and CDR2 SVGAGI. After removal of 3 bases from V and 4 bases from J, the junction contained 8 bases not matched to a gene. The CDR3 is made up of 15 amino acids. The CDR3 spells CASSYWQGAGYEQYF. The CDR3 DNA sequence: TGTGCCAGCAGTTATTGGCAGGGGGCGGGATACGAGCAGTACTTC.

The V and J genes are TRBV7-2 and TRBJ1-2; D unresolved. Looked up from germline, CDR1 is SGHTA and CDR2 is FQGNSA. Trimming took off 5 bases at V and 3 bases at J, with 16 bases between the two ends. The CDR3 has 15 residues. Here the CDR3 DNA reads TGTGCCAGCAGCCCAGGCGGGATGGGAGACTATGGCTACACCTTC. As protein: CASSPGGMGDYGYTF.

There are a few counts of this clone. The chain joins TRBV5-6 to TRBJ1-1, with 8 bases matching TRBD1. CDR3 size: 14 residues. Germline CDR1 is SGHDT and CDR2 is YYEEEE. V lost 3 bases and J lost 8; bases outside the gene matches: 9. The CDR3 DNA reads TGTGCCAGCAGCTCCAGGGGGCGAGTCCCAGAAGCTTTCTTT. It specifies CASSSRGRVPEAFF. Based on the CDR3 plus reference TRBV5-6 and TRBJ1-1, the full variable domain is DAGVTQSPTHLIKTRGQQVTLRCSPKSGHDTVSWYQQALGQGPQFIFQYYEEEERQRGNFPDRFSGHQFPNYSSELNVNALLLGDSALYLCASSSRGRVPEAFFGQGTRLTVV.

This rearrangement joins TRBV7-2 to TRBJ2-1; 13 bases are a match to TRBD2. The CDR3 contains 15 residues. The junction had 9 bases not matched to a gene; V was cut back by 8 bases and J by 8 bases. Germline CDR1 reads SGHTA; CDR2 reads FQGNSA. CDR3 region: CASVPTSGRGYEQFF. For the CDR3, the DNA is TGTGCCAGCGTCCCAACTAGCGGGAGGGGTTATGAGCAGTTCTTC.

The chain combines TRBV5-5 with TRBJ1-2, with 9 bases that match TRBD1. This CDR3 region has 16 residues. V lost 3 bases and J lost 6; bases outside the gene matches: 12. Per the germline V gene, CDR1 is SGHKS and CDR2 is YYEKEE (reference sequence). The CDR3 sequence: CASSYPPTGGADGYTF. CDR3 nucleotide sequence: TGTGCCAGCAGCTACCCTCCCACAGGGGGCGCGGATGGCTACACCTTC.

This clone was seen more than once but under ten times. The gene calls are TRBV28 and TRBJ2-7; D gene uncertain. The ends were cut back, 6 bases at V and 6 bases at J, with 9 bases in the middle. Germline CDR1 is MDHEN and CDR2 is SYDVKM. This CDR3 has 11 amino acids. CDR3 in amino acids: CASRLLAEQYF. The CDR3 DNA sequence: TGTGCCAGCAGACTTTTAGCCGAGCAGTACTTC.

This chain uses TRBV29-1 with TRBJ2-1, with TRBD1 matching over 7 bases. The CDR3 is made up of 15 amino acids. V lost 7 bases and J lost 0; bases outside the gene matches: 9. Looked up from germline, CDR1 is SQVTM and CDR2 is ANQGSEA. As DNA, the CDR3 is TGCAGCGCCCTAGGGGGACAGAGCTCCTACAATGAGCAGTTCTTC. Its protein is CSALGGQSSYNEQFF.

The gene calls are TRBV10-3 and TRBJ1-5; 9 bases are a match to TRBD1. The germline CDR1 and CDR2 sequences are ENHRY and SYGVKD. The CDR3 loop spans 15 amino acids. J lost 7 bases, V lost 6 bases, and 10 bases had no gene match. Here the CDR3 reads CAISPTQGAGQPQHF. CDR3 DNA: TGTGCCATCAGCCCAACACAGGGGGCGGGGCAGCCCCAGCATTTT.

This chain uses TRBV7-2 with TRBJ1-2, with 7 bases matching TRBD1. The CDR3 spans 14 residues. The V segment lost 5 bases and the J segment 5 bases; nucleotides outside the gene matches: 8. The germline gives CDR1 SGHTA, CDR2 FQGNSA. CDR3 amino acids: CASSPQTGEYGYTF. Here the CDR3 DNA reads TGTGCCAGCAGCCCTCAAACAGGGGAGTATGGCTACACCTTC. Full variable domain (remainder filled in from reference TRBV7-2 and TRBJ1-2): GAGVSQSPSNKVTEKGKDVELRCDPISGHTALYWYRQSLGQGLEFLIYFQGNSAPDKSGLPSDRFSAERTGGSVSTLTIQRTQQEDSAVYLCASSPQTGEYGYTFGSGTRLTVV.